A single sample is the source of the 31 T cell receptor beta chains below, sequenced in a study of PD-1 blockade in classical Hodgkin lymphoma. Brentuximab vedotin exposure varied among the patients, all of whom had relapsed after autologous stem cell transplantation. Only in-frame clones appear in the TCRdb table, and some are missing; sequencing was by immunoSEQ multiplex PCR. This table has about 18,000 clones, roughly 77% appearing once. The input for sequencing was peripheral blood mononuclear cells (PBMCs), taken before the second cycle of nivolumab. Every receptor here comes from a human donor with classical Hodgkin lymphoma.

This clone was observed once. The chain employs TRBV6-5 and TRBJ2-5; D might be TRBD1 (6 bases). The V and J ends lost 2 bases and 4 bases respectively, with 14 bases between them. The CDR3 has 15 residues. Per germline, CDR1 MNHEY and CDR2 SVGAGI. The CDR3 region is CASSYISTGRETQYF. CDR3 in DNA: TGTGCCAGCAGTTACATTTCGACAGGACGAGAGACCCAGTACTTC.

The CDR3 coding sequence is TGTGCCAGCAGCCTCGACAGGCTCACTGAAGCTTTCTTT. Protein sequence: CASSLDRLTEAFF. The chain uses TRBV7-7 and TRBJ1-1; perhaps TRBD1 as D (6 bases). CDR1 is SSHAT and CDR2 is FNYEAQ in the germline V gene (reference sequence). Trimming removed 5 bases from V and 4 bases from J, with 11 bases in between. CDR3 size: 13 residues.

The genes are TRBV6-5 and TRBJ1-2; D unresolved. V dropped 5 bases and J dropped 3 bases, with 10 bases sitting between them. The germline CDR1 and CDR2 sequences are MNHEY and SVGAGI. This CDR3 spans 13 amino acids. The CDR3 spells CASSGTGYYGYTF. As DNA, the CDR3 is TGTGCCAGCAGTGGTACGGGCTACTATGGCTACACCTTC.

V usage is TRBV5-1 and J usage is TRBJ2-7; 9 positions match TRBD1. This CDR3 has 14 residues. Germline V lookup: CDR1 SGHRS, CDR2 YFSETQ. V lost 2 bases to trimming and J lost 3 bases; unmatched junction nucleotides: 3. The CDR3 spells CASSFGDRDYEQYF. In DNA form, the CDR3 reads TGCGCCAGCAGCTTTGGGGACAGGGACTACGAGCAGTACTTC.

This clone was picked up one time. The chain couples TRBV4-1 to TRBJ1-1; TRBD1 might be the D (5 bases). The V and J ends lost 4 bases and 0 bases respectively, with 9 bases between them. Germline V gene data show CDR1 as MGHRA and CDR2 as YSYEKL. The CDR3 contains 14 residues. CDR3 protein: CASSRGGMNTEAFF. The CDR3 region has the DNA TGCGCCAGCAGCCGGGGGGGGATGAACACTGAAGCTTTCTTT.

This chain connects TRBV30 to TRBJ1-6; D is ambiguous. This CDR3 region has 14 residues. V lost 4 bases and J 9 bases, leaving 16 bases between the germline ends. The germline V gene has CDR1 GTSNPN and CDR2 SVGIG (reference sequence). CDR3 protein: CAWTGRRKASPLHF. The CDR3 region has the DNA TGTGCCTGGACCGGACGTCGGAAGGCTTCACCCCTCCACTTT.

The chain has TRBV7-9 and TRBJ2-1; D might be TRBD2 (5 bases). CDR3 size: 16 residues. Germline V gene lookup returns CDR1 SEHNR and CDR2 FQNEAQ (reference sequence). Deletions cut 7 bases from V and 0 bases from J, with 16 bases between. Here the CDR3 DNA reads TGTGCCAGCACTATTCTCGCGGGTAGCTCCTACAATGAGCAGTTCTTC. Amino acids: CASTILAGSSYNEQFF.

The V gene is TRBV28, the J gene TRBJ2-7, with 14 bases lining up with TRBD2. Losses at the gene ends were 2 bases for V and 3 bases for J; bases not matched to a gene: 12. Germline CDR1 is MDHEN and CDR2 is SYDVKM. This CDR3 region has 19 residues. The CDR3, as DNA: TGTGCCAGCAGTTTAACCGGAACGACTAGCGGGAGGGTGCTCTACGAGCAGTACTTC. Amino acids: CASSLTGTTSGRVLYEQYF. The full variable domain, rest sourced from reference TRBV28 and TRBJ2-7, is DVKVTQSSRYLVKRTGEKVFLECVQDMDHENMFWYRQDPGLGLRLIYFSYDVKMKEKGDIPEGYSVSREKKERFSLILESASTNQTSMYLCASSLTGTTSGRVLYEQYFGPGTRLTVT.

The chain carries TRBV7-9 and TRBJ1-2; TRBD1 matches at 11 bases. Germline values: CDR1 SEHNR, CDR2 FQNEAQ (reference sequence). The CDR3 covers 16 residues. V was pared by 4 bases and J by 3 bases, with 7 bases of the junction left unmatched. The CDR3 bases are TGTGCCAGCAGCTACGGGTCGGGACAGGGGGACTATGGCTACACCTTC. Translation gives CASSYGSGQGDYGYTF.

The sample holds one count of this clone. The chain uses TRBV19 and TRBJ2-7; 7 positions match TRBD1. This CDR3 has 14 residues. CDR1 LNHDA and CDR2 SQIVND come from the germline V gene (reference sequence). Losses at the gene ends were 4 bases for V and 7 bases for J; bases not matched to a gene: 10. CDR3 sequence reads: CASSTDRDRGEQYF. The CDR3 coding sequence is TGTGCCAGTAGTACAGACAGGGATCGAGGGGAGCAGTACTTC.

CDR3: CASSYEDSSSYEQYF. The CDR3 nucleotides read TGTGCCAGCAGCTACGAGGACAGCTCCTCCTACGAGCAGTACTTC. The J gene is TRBJ2-7, the V gene TRBV11-3; D possibly corresponds to TRBD1 (6 bases). CDR1 and CDR2 (germline): SGHNT, YENEEA. Trimming took 4 bases from V and 0 from J, leaving 13 bases between them. This CDR3 has 15 residues.

This clone was detected only a few times. The rearrangement links TRBV9 to TRBJ2-7; the D gene is possibly TRBD1 (5 bases). V lost 3 bases to trimming and J lost 2 bases, with 9 bases between them. From germline, CDR1 is SGDLS and CDR2 YYNGEE. The CDR3 extends over 13 amino acids. The chain's CDR3 is CASSGTRAYEQYF. CDR3 in DNA: TGTGCCAGCAGCGGCACCAGGGCCTACGAGCAGTACTTC.

The J gene is TRBJ1-1, the V gene TRBV5-4; D not resolved. Trimming left V 1 base short and J 5 bases short, with 18 bases between. The germline CDR1 and CDR2 sequences are SGHNT and YYREEE (reference sequence). The CDR3 has 16 amino acids. The chain's CDR3 is CASSLPEEGRVTEAFF. CDR3 DNA sequence: TGTGCCAGCAGCTTGCCGGAGGAAGGCCGGGTTACTGAAGCTTTCTTT.

The V call is TRBV4-2, the J call TRBJ1-1; the D is unclear. Germline CDR1 is LGHNA and CDR2 is YNFKEQ. Deletions cut 1 base from V and 2 bases from J, with 14 bases between. The CDR3 extends over 16 amino acids. This chain's CDR3 is CASSQVRSFDNTEAFF. The CDR3 DNA is TGTGCCAGCAGCCAAGTGCGGAGCTTCGACAACACTGAAGCTTTCTTT.

V and J are TRBV4-3 and TRBJ2-7; 11 bases fit TRBD1. With V trimmed by 5 bases and J by 5 bases, 8 bases remained unmatched. The length of the CDR3 is 15 residues. Germline V gene sequence: CDR1 LGHNA, CDR2 YSLEER. CDR3 sequence: CASSFRTGGIDEQYF. CDR3 sequence (DNA): TGCGCCAGCAGCTTTCGGACAGGGGGCATCGACGAGCAGTACTTC.

This clone occurred once. The J gene is TRBJ2-7, the V gene TRBV28; TRBD1 agrees at 12 bases. Germline V gene lookup returns CDR1 MDHEN and CDR2 SYDVKM. This CDR3 has 15 amino acids. V lost 2 bases and J lost 5; bases outside the gene matches: 4. In nucleotides, the CDR3 is TGTGCCAGCAGTTTACCGGGACAGGGGGCCCACGAGCAGTACTTC. It codes for CASSLPGQGAHEQYF.

J is TRBJ1-5 and V is TRBV7-8, with unresolved D. The CDR3 covers 13 residues. V lost 5 bases and J lost 10, with 15 bases in between. Germline V CDR1 and CDR2: SGHVS, FQNEAQ. Here the CDR3 reads CASSPGGPNPQHF. The CDR3 DNA reads TGTGCCAGCAGCCCAGGCGGACCTAATCCCCAGCATTTT.

J is TRBJ2-1 and V is TRBV19; D possibly corresponds to TRBD2 (6 bases). This CDR3 is built from 13 residues. Trimming left V 7 bases short and J 6 bases short, with 13 bases between. Per germline, CDR1 LNHDA and CDR2 SQIVND (reference sequence). The chain's CDR3 is CASTTGLSNEQFF. The CDR3 nucleotides are TGTGCCAGTACGACGGGACTTTCCAATGAGCAGTTCTTC.

The CDR3 region has the DNA TGTGCCTCCGCTCCTGGGGCGCCTAGGCAGTCTGAAGCTTTCTTT. This encodes CASAPGAPRQSEAFF. This chain joins TRBV10-3 and TRBJ1-1; maybe TRBD1 (5 bases). CDR1 and CDR2 from the germline V gene are ENHRY and SYGVKD. Between the trimmed V and J ends, which lost 11 bases and 6 bases, there was a span of 25 bases. This CDR3 has 15 residues.

The rearrangement links TRBV19 to TRBJ1-2; D is undetermined. Per germline, CDR1 LNHDA and CDR2 SQIVND (reference sequence). This CDR3 has 13 amino acids. V dropped 1 base and J dropped 1 base, with 4 bases sitting between them. CDR3 in amino acids: CASSIARNYGYTF. CDR3 bases: TGTGCCAGTAGTATAGCCCGTAACTATGGCTACACCTTC.

The CDR3 region is CATSRQTSGGSETQYF. DNA for the CDR3: TGTGCCACCAGCAGACAGACTAGCGGGGGGTCGGAGACCCAGTACTTC. This sequence joins TRBV15 and TRBJ2-5; 13 bases match TRBD2. V trimming: 2 bases; J trimming: 5 bases; junction bases outside the gene matches: 5. Germline V gene sequence: CDR1 LNHNV, CDR2 YYDKDF (reference sequence). The length of the CDR3 is 16 residues.

V usage is TRBV27 and J usage is TRBJ2-3; D gene unclear. The CDR3 runs to 13 residues. Deletions cut 3 bases from V and 4 bases from J, with 8 bases between. Germline values: CDR1 MNHEY, CDR2 SMNVEV (reference sequence). The CDR3: CASSLGTADTQYF. In DNA form, the CDR3 reads TGTGCCAGCAGTTTGGGTACAGCAGATACGCAGTATTTT.

The V gene is TRBV19, the J gene TRBJ2-1; TRBD2 matches at 7 bases. V shed 3 bases and J 1 base; nucleotides not matched to a gene: 6. Looked up from germline, CDR1 is LNHDA and CDR2 is SQIVND (reference sequence). This CDR3 has 16 residues. CDR3 in DNA: TGTGCCAGTAGTATCAAAAAGCGGGGATCCTACAATGAGCAGTTCTTC. It translates to CASSIKKRGSYNEQFF.

Only a few counts were recorded for this clone. The chain has TRBV5-4 and TRBJ2-3; D remains unclear. Germline V gene sequence: CDR1 SGHNT, CDR2 YYREEE (reference sequence). The CDR3 contains 14 residues. V was pared by 1 base and J by 2 bases, with 8 bases between. As DNA, the CDR3 is TGTGCCAGCAGCTTGAAGGGCCACACAGATACGCAGTATTTT. Its protein product is CASSLKGHTDTQYF. The entire variable domain, with the rest obtained from reference TRBV5-4 and TRBJ2-3, is as follows: ETGVTQSPTHLIKTRGQQVTLRCSSQSGHNTVSWYQQALGQGPQFIFQYYREEENGRGNFPPRFSGLQFPNYSSELNVNALELDDSALYLCASSLKGHTDTQYFGPGTRLTVL.

The chain is built from TRBV30 and TRBJ2-7, with 10 bases matching TRBD1. CDR1 and CDR2 (germline): GTSNPN, SVGIG (reference sequence). This CDR3 is built from 15 residues. Trimming at V came to 1 base and at J to 4 bases, leaving 7 bases not matched to a gene. Here the CDR3 reads CAWSGYRDRGYEQYF. CDR3 sequence (DNA): TGTGCCTGGAGTGGATACCGGGACAGGGGTTACGAGCAGTACTTC.

The V gene is TRBV6-4, the J gene TRBJ2-1, with a tentative D call TRBD1 (5 bases). The CDR3 runs 15 residues. V was shortened by 3 bases and J by 5 bases, with 14 bases between the two germline ends. The germline CDR1 and CDR2 sequences are MRHNA and SNTAGT. The CDR3 sequence: CASSETADPNNEQFF. The CDR3 region has the DNA TGTGCCAGCAGTGAGACAGCCGACCCAAACAATGAGCAGTTCTTC.

The V gene is TRBV9, the J gene TRBJ2-3, with D unclear. There are 14 residues in the CDR3. Germline V CDR1 and CDR2: SGDLS, YYNGEE. Trimming removed 3 bases from V and 3 bases from J, with 11 bases in between. CDR3 amino acids: CASSEVSRTDTQYF. The CDR3 DNA reads as TGTGCCAGCAGCGAGGTCTCGAGGACAGATACGCAGTATTTT.

The gene calls are TRBV4-3 and TRBJ2-1; D gene uncertain. The CDR3 contains 13 residues. Germline CDR1 and CDR2: LGHNA and YSLEER. Trimming removed 2 bases at V and 6 bases at J, with 8 bases between. The CDR3 loop reads CASSQHWPNEQFF. As DNA, the CDR3 is TGCGCCAGCAGCCAACACTGGCCCAATGAGCAGTTCTTC.

J is TRBJ2-1 and V is TRBV7-3; D possibly corresponds to TRBD2 (5 bases). This CDR3 has 14 amino acids. Germline lookup yields CDR1 SGHTA and CDR2 FQGTGA. V was trimmed by 0 bases and J by 3 bases, leaving 6 bases between them. This CDR3 reads CASSLTSDYNEQFF. DNA of the CDR3: TGTGCCAGCAGCTTAACTAGCGACTACAATGAGCAGTTCTTC. Based on the CDR3 plus reference TRBV7-3 and TRBJ2-1, the full variable domain is GAGVSQTPSNKVTEKGKYVELRCDPISGHTALYWYRQSLGQGPEFLIYFQGTGAADDSGLPNDRFFAVRPEGSVSTLKIQRTERGDSAVYLCASSLTSDYNEQFFGPGTRLTVL.

The DNA for the CDR3 is TGTGCCAGCAGCGTACTCGGTTCAAGTGATGAGCAGTTCTTC. It specifies CASSVLGSSDEQFF. The chain combines TRBV9 with TRBJ2-1; unclear D gene. The CDR3 is 14 amino acids. The V gene's germline CDR1 is SGDLS and CDR2 YYNGEE. V was shortened by 1 base and J by 8 bases, with 13 bases between the two germline ends.

The chain has TRBV5-1 and TRBJ2-1; D is unresolved. The CDR3 covers 16 residues. Germline V gene lookup returns CDR1 SGHRS and CDR2 YFSETQ. The V and J ends lost 0 bases and 0 bases respectively, with 10 bases between them. CDR3 loop: CASSLGFSSSYNEQFF. The CDR3 DNA sequence: TGCGCCAGCAGCTTGGGGTTCTCGAGCTCCTACAATGAGCAGTTCTTC. The whole variable domain, remainder taken from reference TRBV5-1 and TRBJ2-1, is KAGVTQTPRYLIKTRGQQVTLSCSPISGHRSVSWYQQTPGQGLQFLFEYFSETQRNKGNFPGRFSGRQFSNSRSEMNVSTLELGDSALYLCASSLGFSSSYNEQFFGPGTRLTVL.